This T cell receptor (beta chain) appears in the sequencing data of a study of T cells in narcolepsy (dated by TCRdb to the late 2010s). Study-wide context: Patients with narcolepsy type 1 or type 2 (NT1, NT2) and healthy control donors were enrolled in the study. Autoreactive T cells targeting hypocretin neuron self-antigens (hypocretin, TRIB2) were sought in narcolepsy patients, and TCR Vbeta sequencing was used to track clonotypes in blood and CSF. Study-level results and caveats: Autoreactive clonotypes were reported to be detected serially in the blood of the same patients and of different patients, but not in the blood of healthy controls. Certain blood memory CD4+ repertoires from patients and controls had no sequences that matched autoreactive T cell clones. Patients and controls had comparable numbers of sequenced blood memory CD4+ clonotypes, averaging about 40,000 and 33,000, respectively. Plots that compared CSF and blood CD4+ T cell clonotypes from the same patient highlighted HCRT-specific and TRIB2-specific autoreactive clonotypes.

CDR1 and CDR2 (LGHNA, YNFKEQ) derive from the germline V gene. Unmatched junction bases come to 2, with V trimmed by 2 bases and J by 2 bases. From the cysteine through the phenylalanine, the CDR3 covers 16 amino acids. Only the CDR3 DNA stays, 48 bases, in frame from base 1. For TCR Vbeta sequencing, memory CD4+ T cells were sorted ex vivo from the peripheral blood of both healthy controls and narcolepsy patients. The library was produced with the immunoSEQ multiplex PCR assay. TCRdb holds this immuneACCESS table with in-frame rearrangements only. Some clones are missing; in checked studies, unresolved V genes explain under half, and the rest has no known cause. For this sample there are tens of thousands of clones; about 60% appear just once. 9% to 15% of the sample is held by the ten biggest clonotypes. Worth noting for this clone: No cognate antigen has been identified for it. Base qualities are not recorded, but no much larger clone differs from it by a single base.

The sample was memory (CD45RA-) CD4+ T cells from blood. The label giving this sample's cell subset or site can be read as: memory T cells sorted ex vivo from peripheral blood. The sequence derives from a human donor in good health. The sequence is built from TRBV4-2 and TRBJ2-2; 10 bases in between match TRBD2. This receptor has the CDR3 CASSQRLAGNTGELFF. Here is the DNA: TGTGCCAGCAGCCAACGACTAGCGGGTAACACCGGGGAGCTGTTTTTT.